This section outlines one T cell receptor beta chain sequence together with its context. This CDR3 contains 17 residues. Trimming removed 4 bases from V and 5 bases from J; junction bases left unmatched: 9. Germline V gene lookup returns CDR1 SQVTM and CDR2 ANQGSEA. The source of the sample is a study of blood T cell repertoires in COVID-19. Background on the study: Sites across the United States, Italy and Spain contributed samples from acute and convalescent COVID-19. PBMCs, B-cell-depleted T cells, or T cells provided the cDNA or gDNA that made up the material.

Followed longitudinally, the Seattle patients had been enrolled during active infection. Original analysis: Estimated nucleated cell counts came from reference gene primer amplification. Profiling relied on immunoSEQ multiplex PCR, and the TCRdb table lists in-frame clones only, not all of them. V, J and clone size reflect that table, while D and trimming were determined from the DNA. This repertoire shows roughly 200,000 clones, around 80% found once; its top ten account for roughly 10%. Material for sequencing was peripheral blood. This chain joins TRBV29-1 and TRBJ2-1, with 15 bases matching TRBD2. The receptor comes from a woman aged 80 or over with COVID-19, enrolled during active disease. As DNA, the CDR3 is TGCAGCGTTGTCGGGGGACTAGCGGGGGGTTTAAACAATGAGCAGTTCTTC. This translates into CSVVGGLAGGLNNEQFF.